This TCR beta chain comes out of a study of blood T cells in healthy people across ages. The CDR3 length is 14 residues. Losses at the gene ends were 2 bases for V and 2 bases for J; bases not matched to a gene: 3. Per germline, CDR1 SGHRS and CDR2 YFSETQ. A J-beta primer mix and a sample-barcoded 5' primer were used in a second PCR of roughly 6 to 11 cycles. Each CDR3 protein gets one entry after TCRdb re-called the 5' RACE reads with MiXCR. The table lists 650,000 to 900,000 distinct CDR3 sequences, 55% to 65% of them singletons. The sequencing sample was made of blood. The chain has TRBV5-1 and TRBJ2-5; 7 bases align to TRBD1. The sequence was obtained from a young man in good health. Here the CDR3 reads CASSFSGQQETQYF. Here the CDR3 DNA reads TGCGCCAGCAGCTTCTCGGGACAGCAAGAGACCCAGTACTTC.